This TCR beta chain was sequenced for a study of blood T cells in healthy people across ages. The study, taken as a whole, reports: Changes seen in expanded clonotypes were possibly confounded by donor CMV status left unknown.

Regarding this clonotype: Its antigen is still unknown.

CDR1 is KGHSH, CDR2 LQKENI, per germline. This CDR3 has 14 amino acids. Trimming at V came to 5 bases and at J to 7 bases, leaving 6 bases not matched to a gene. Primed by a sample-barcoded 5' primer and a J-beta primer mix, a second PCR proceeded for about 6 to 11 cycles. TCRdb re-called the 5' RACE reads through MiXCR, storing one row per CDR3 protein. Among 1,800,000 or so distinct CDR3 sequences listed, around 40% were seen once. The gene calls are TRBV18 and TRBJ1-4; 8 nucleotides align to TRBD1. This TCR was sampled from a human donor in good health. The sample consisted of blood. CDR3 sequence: CASSTPGQAEKLFF. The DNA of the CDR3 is TGTGCCAGCTCAACCCCGGGACAGGCTGAAAAACTGTTTTTT.